Sequencing of this T cell receptor (beta chain) was carried out in a study of T cells after yellow fever vaccination (dated by TCRdb to the late 2010s). Notes on the research overall: Libraries from fractions with low cell numbers were prepared with the SMART-Seq v4 Ultra Low Input RNA kit. Two healthy male donors, one aged 18 to 30 and one aged 30 to 40 years, were included in the cohort. Bulk TCR alpha and beta repertoires were sequenced longitudinally to track T-cell clones before and after primary and booster YFV17D yellow fever vaccination. Blood was drawn at multiple timepoints before and after primary and secondary immunization, with bulk PBMC replicates and cell subsets isolated. What the research found in general, with its limitations: Computational filtering was required because FACS-sorted repertoires could contain abundant contaminating clonotypes from the bulk population. Only a couple of donors were included in the study, so the extent to which the findings can be generalized is limited. A small fraction of clonotypes appeared in both the CD4 and CD8 compartments, likely as a result of convergent recombination. The secondary T-cell response was weaker than the primary response but faster, peaking on day 5 instead of day 15. Most clones expanded after primary vaccination (about 95% of CD4 and about 85% of CD8) were re-detected after the booster, suggesting that broad memory maintenance occurred.

In this sample, this clonotype turned up many times. Its cognate antigen has yet to be identified. The input lacks base qualities; no much larger clone sits a single base away. TCR cDNA was made using 5'RACE template switching, a step that added a universal primer site and unique molecular identifiers. cDNA synthesis was primed from both the TCR alpha and TCR beta constant segments. Libraries were amplified in two PCR steps, with sample barcodes and sequencing adapters added in the second step. Libraries were sequenced on Illumina HiSeq 2500 (2x100 bp) or NovaSeq (2x150 bp). The authors' pipeline ran thus. MIGEC handled demultiplexing of reads and collapsing into UMI consensus sequences, while MiXCR performed V(D)J alignment. Using edgeR on replicate PBMC samples, clonotypes were called vaccine-responding if FDR was below 0.01 and the log2 fold change was above 5 up to day 15. Bulk clonotypes were assigned CD4 or CD8 identity according to which sequenced CD4 or CD8 repertoire held them at higher abundance. TCRdb took the public reads, trimmed them with fastp at Q25, ran MiXCR for clone calling and kept in-frame beta chains. One record per CDR3 amino acid sequence lists the most common genes and DNA. The V and J calls come from TCRdb's annotation, not from the publication. For this sample there are hundreds of thousands of distinct CDR3 sequences; about 12% appear just once. The ten largest clonotypes hold 15% of the sample.

The intended sense of this specimen's treatment or condition label: live attenuated yellow fever vaccine strain. At each blood-draw timepoint, two biological replicates of bulk PBMCs were obtained. PBMCs were isolated from peripheral blood using a standard Ficoll-Paque protocol. TriZol was used to extract RNA from bulk PBMCs, CD4 and CD8 fractions, and dextramer-positive and dextramer-negative fractions. The junction shows trimming of 0 bases on V and 5 bases on J, and the gene matches do not reach 6 bases of it. There are 14 amino acids in the CDR3, from cysteine to phenylalanine inclusive. Just the 42-base CDR3 DNA is kept, in frame starting at base 1. CDR1 and CDR2 are read off the germline V gene as SQVTM and ANQGSEA.

The source is a man younger than 45 who received the YFV17D yellow fever vaccine. The sequence joins TRBV29-1 to TRBJ2-5; 7 central bases correspond to TRBD2. This material consisted of PBMCs, taken on the day of the yellow fever booster vaccination. The nucleotide sequence is TGCAGCGTTGAAGAGGGATCAGCGGGGGAGACCCAGTACTTC. Translated, it reads CSVEEGSAGETQYF.